The entry below gives a single TCR beta chain sequence along with its context. What it binds is unknown. With 3 bases removed from V and 0 bases from J, the gap between germline ends came to 3 bases. Germline lookup yields CDR1 GTSNPN and CDR2 SVGIG (reference sequence). The CDR3 spans 13 residues. This record comes from a study of memory CD4+ T cells and cytomegalovirus serostatus. Single viable CD3+CD4+CD8-CD45RO+ cells were sorted as the memory CD4+ T cells. Donors' CMV status reflects serum IgG against pp150, pp28, p38, p52. Whole-study findings and limits: A US-trained random forest predicted CMV serostatus with median AUC roughly 0.91. The CMV-associated TCR signature appears largely within the CD4+ memory repertoire.

Original methodology: Out-of-frame sequences were removed, leaving some 2 million distinct TCRbeta sequences. Only in-frame clones appear in the TCRdb table, and some are missing; sequencing was by immunoSEQ multiplex PCR. The V and J calls and clone size are taken from that table; D and trimming were inferred from the DNA. This table has about 58,000 clones, approximately 77% appearing once. Input material: memory CD4+ T cells from blood. The receptor's source is an adult in good health and CMV-seronegative. Some clones in this sample may be carry-over from other donors' samples. The chain couples TRBV30 to TRBJ1-6; no definite D call. The CDR3: CAWSSSYNSPLHF. The CDR3 DNA sequence: TGTGCCTGGAGCAGCTCCTATAATTCACCCCTCCACTTT.